This is a list of T cell receptor beta chains from one sample in a study of beta chain features in type 1 diabetes. Using immunoSEQ multiplex PCR, the repertoire was profiled, and TCRdb retains in-frame clones only, with some absent. The sample carries roughly 180,000 clones, about 7.8% recorded once. The sequenced material came from central memory CD4+ T cells from blood. The receptors come from a woman aged 40 to 55 with type 1 diabetes. CDR3s include the opening cysteine and the closing phenylalanine or tryptophan. Fields, in order: V gene, J gene, CDR3 protein.

>TRBV2|TRBJ2-3
CASRALWTSGLTDTQYF
>TRBV29-1|TRBJ2-3
CSVDGPDWAGTQYF
>TRBV7-9|TRBJ2-5
CASSSRDAGGETQYF
>TRBV20-1|TRBJ1-1
CSVTPGEEAFF
>TRBV9|TRBJ2-5
CASSFRDRGRETQYF
>TRBV29-1|TRBJ1-4
CSVSRSGNEKLFF
>TRBV28|NA
CASTTGGYEQYF
>TRBV30|TRBJ1-1
CAWSSGDTEAFF
>TRBV9|TRBJ2-3
CASSDYGAGGLGTDTQYF
>TRBV29-1|TRBJ2-2
CSVEIRENTGELFF
>TRBV18|TRBJ1-4
CASSPTQGYNNEKLFF
>TRBV7-2|TRBJ1-1
CASGSRGPMNTEAFF
>TRBV4-2|NA
CASSQEFGGGARGEQYF
>TRBV25-1|TRBJ1-2
CASSGNSYGYTF
>TRBV28|TRBJ1-1
CASSGGISNTEAFF
>TRBV7-2|TRBJ2-7
CASSPGAYEQYF
>TRBV16|TRBJ1-2
CASSQEPGRRFHGYTF
>TRBV27|TRBJ2-1
CASSLSIGGSEQFF
>TRBV5-1|TRBJ1-1
CASSRGPEAFF
>TRBV5-1|TRBJ2-7
CASSKGQEFSEQYF
>TRBV9|TRBJ2-1
CASSVGSGLAGPSSYNEQFF
>TRBV18|TRBJ1-1
CASSGQINTEAFF
>TRBV28|TRBJ1-2
CASSLGTGRNGYTF
>TRBV5-4|TRBJ1-2
CASSLAGGTGYTF
>TRBV23-1|TRBJ1-1
CASSQSRGAGTEAFF
>TRBV13|TRBJ2-5
CASSPLSGLRGETQYF
>TRBV9|TRBJ2-7
CASSVDPETGLYEQYF
>TRBV7-9|TRBJ2-2
CASSIDGRGTGELFF
>TRBV29-1|TRBJ2-7
CSARRGTGPLEQYF
>TRBV5-6|TRBJ1-1
CASSLGLLEAFF
>TRBV7-2|TRBJ1-6
CASSPTGQGLPLHF
>TRBV18|TRBJ1-5
CASSPTAHSNQPQHF
>TRBV6-5|TRBJ1-1
CASSDTLNTEAFF
>TRBV7-8|TRBJ2-2
CASRSENTGELFF
>TRBV5-6|TRBJ2-7
CASSIRQLSSYEQYF